The 14 T cell receptor beta chains below all came from one sample that was sequenced in a study of vaccination and CD4 T cells after COVID-19. An Oncomine TCR Beta short-read assay was used to sequence the DNA from cultured CD4+ T cells. TCRdb reprocessed the PCR reads with MiXCR, giving one entry per CDR3 protein. Counted here are some 20,000 distinct CDR3 sequences, roughly 31% occurring once; the ten biggest clones make up 15%. No cognate antigen is known for these TCRs. Treatment given: approximately nine-day PBMC culture with coronavirus spike peptide pools or control peptides (ViraFEST assay). The sample taken for sequencing was cultured CD4+ T cells from blood. These receptors originate from a human donor with COVID-19.

Points on this clonotype: The CDR3 does not end in the conserved phenylalanine or tryptophan, so this is likely a read error. The chain carries TRBV5-1 and TRBJ2-3; D may be TRBD2 (5 bases). Germline-derived CDR1 and CDR2 are SGHRS and YFSETQ. V was clipped by 1 base and J by 2 bases, with 8 bases between them. The CDR3 is 14 residues long. CDR3 nucleotide sequence: TGCGCCAGCAGCTTGACCGGGATCACAGATACGCAGTATTCT. Protein product: CASSLTGITDTQYS.

V is TRBV20-1 and J is TRBJ2-1; weak D call: TRBD2 (7 bases). Germline V gene sequence: CDR1 DFQATT, CDR2 SNEGSKA (reference sequence). The ends were cut back, 0 bases at V and 10 bases at J, with 16 bases in the middle. There are 14 residues in the CDR3. The CDR3 region has the DNA TGCAGTGCTAGAGATCCCCTAGGGGGAGGGGAGCAGTTCTTC. Its translation is CSARDPLGGGEQFF.

The V and J genes are TRBV6-1 and TRBJ2-3; possible D gene TRBD2, 6 bases. Per germline, CDR1 MNHNS and CDR2 SASEGT. V lost 5 bases and J lost 4, with 10 bases in between. The CDR3 length is 13 residues. The CDR3 is CASSMDYPDTQYF. The DNA for the CDR3 is TGTGCCAGCAGTATGGACTATCCAGATACGCAGTATTTT.

The CDR3 loop is CASRTGGEAFF. The CDR3 DNA sequence: TGTGCCAGCAGAACCGGGGGCGAAGCTTTCTTT. V usage is TRBV6-1 and J usage is TRBJ1-1, with D perhaps TRBD1 (6 bases). CDR1 MNHNS and CDR2 SASEGT come from the germline V gene. Between the trimmed V and J ends, which lost 6 bases and 8 bases, there was a span of 10 bases. CDR3 length: 11 residues.

The CDR3 is CASEPQGFQGIQYF. DNA for the CDR3: TGTGCCAGCGAGCCCCAGGGGTTTCAGGGCATTCAGTACTTC. The chain uses TRBV7-2 and TRBJ2-4; D might be TRBD1 (6 bases). The CDR3 loop spans 14 amino acids. Per the germline V gene, CDR1 is SGHTA and CDR2 is FQGNSA. V was cut by 8 bases and J by 9 bases, with 20 bases left in between.

This clonotype is judged medium-sized. The chain joins TRBV27 to TRBJ1-6; D gene ambiguous. Trimming shortened V by 2 bases and J by 14 bases, and 16 bases separated the two germline ends. Germline CDR1 and CDR2: MNHEY and SMNVEV (reference sequence). This CDR3 contains 14 residues. The CDR3 spells CASSLTSEGRTLHF. The DNA for the CDR3 is TGTGCCAGCAGTTTAACCTCCGAGGGCCGGACCCTCCACTTT.

J is TRBJ2-2 and V is TRBV9, with D perhaps TRBD1 (5 bases). Per germline, CDR1 SGDLS and CDR2 YYNGEE. The CDR3 extends over 15 amino acids. V shed 4 bases and J shed 3 bases, with 13 bases lying between them. CDR3 protein: CASSPVTGHTGELFF. In nucleotides, the CDR3 is TGTGCCAGCAGCCCTGTCACAGGCCACACCGGGGAGCTGTTTTTT.

The CDR3 region has the DNA TGTGCCAGCAGCCGGGACACCTTTAATGAAAAACTGTTTTTT. Translating gives CASSRDTFNEKLFF. The chain employs TRBV6-1 and TRBJ1-4, with a possible D match to TRBD1 (6 bases). This CDR3 is 14 amino acids long. Trimming took 6 bases from V and 4 from J, leaving 12 bases between them. The germline CDR1 and CDR2 sequences are MNHNS and SASEGT.

The chain combines TRBV29-1 with TRBJ1-5; a possible D gene is TRBD1 (6 bases). Trimming shortened V by 7 bases and J by 5 bases, and 18 bases separated the two germline ends. CDR1 and CDR2 from the germline V gene are SQVTM and ANQGSEA. There are 14 residues in the CDR3. The CDR3 loop reads CSAQDRRTYQPQHF. In DNA form, the CDR3 reads TGCAGCGCACAAGACAGGCGAACTTATCAGCCCCAGCATTTT.

This clonotype has a handful of counts. This sequence joins TRBV27 and TRBJ2-3; 7 bases line up with TRBD1. Germline V lookup: CDR1 MNHEY, CDR2 SMNVEV (reference sequence). The CDR3 consists of 15 residues. The trim removed 7 bases at V and 10 bases at J, leaving 17 bases unmatched. CDR3 sequence reads: CASTLIWTGGSAQYF. The CDR3 DNA reads TGTGCCAGCACCTTAATATGGACAGGCGGTTCTGCGCAGTATTTT.

This clonotype counts as medium-sized. The rearrangement joins TRBV20-1 to TRBJ1-2, with D perhaps TRBD1 (5 bases). V was pared by 3 bases and J by 8 bases, with 28 bases between. Germline loops: CDR1 DFQATT, CDR2 SNEGSKA (reference sequence). CDR3 size: 17 residues. The CDR3 region has the DNA TGCAGTGCTAGGCGGTCCGGGACGGTGGAGAGACTGGAAGGCTACACCTTC. Its protein is CSARRSGTVERLEGYTF.

This clonotype was observed a handful of times. The V and J genes are TRBV29-1 and TRBJ2-3; D not certain. Germline CDR1 reads SQVTM; CDR2 reads ANQGSEA. Deletions cut 4 bases from V and 3 bases from J, with 14 bases between. The CDR3 spans 14 residues. The CDR3 sequence: CSVVVGRETDTQYF. For the CDR3, the DNA is TGCAGCGTTGTAGTGGGTAGGGAAACAGATACGCAGTATTTT.

In its sample, this clonotype was seen a few times. CDR3 residues: CASTQRLAGAGARELFF. The DNA of the CDR3 is TGTGCCAGCACTCAGCGACTAGCGGGGGCCGGCGCCCGGGAGCTGTTTTTT. V and J are TRBV6-1 and TRBJ2-2; 12 bases match TRBD2. V dropped 7 bases and J dropped 9; count of bases not matched to a gene: 15. Germline assignment: CDR1 MNHNS and CDR2 SASEGT. This CDR3 comprises 17 residues.

V gene TRBV6-1 combines with J gene TRBJ1-2; D is unclear. The CDR3 length is 13 residues. V gave up 4 bases and J gave up 4 bases, with 10 bases separating them. Looked up from germline, CDR1 is MNHNS and CDR2 is SASEGT. CDR3 in amino acids: CASSVTSLYGYTF. The CDR3 nucleotides are TGTGCCAGCAGTGTTACAAGTCTCTATGGCTACACCTTC.